This T cell receptor beta chain is from a study of blood T cell repertoires in COVID-19. Across the study: Samples of COVID-19 (acute and convalescent) were obtained from the United States, Italy and Spain. In each case, the material was cDNA or gDNA derived from T cells, B-cell-depleted T cells, or PBMCs.

Per the study methods: Amplification from reference gene primers served as the basis for estimated nucleated cell counts. The method was immunoSEQ multiplex PCR; TCRdb's version includes in-frame clones alone and lacks a portion of them. The DNA was the basis for D and trimming; V, J and clone size are from that table. The sample yields fewer than 250,000 clones, about nine tenths seen once. The CDR3 spans 13 residues. V gave up 4 bases and J gave up 4 bases, with 10 bases separating them. Germline V gene sequence: CDR1 SGHTA, CDR2 FQGNSA. The J gene is TRBJ2-5, the V gene TRBV7-2; D unclear. Sequencing input: peripheral blood. The source of this sequence is a man in his fifties with acute or convalescent COVID-19. The DNA for the CDR3 is TGTGCCAGCAGCTCCCAGTTTGGAGAGACCCAGTACTTC. Translating it yields CASSSQFGETQYF.